This TCR beta chain was found in a study of blood T cell repertoires in COVID-19 (dated by TCRdb to 2018 to 2021). At the level of the whole study: Samples covering the acute and convalescent phases of COVID-19 were provided by collaborators in the United States, Italy and Spain. Subjects who had been exposed to COVID-19, were actively infected with it, or had recovered from it provided the deeply sampled blood TCRbeta repertoires that made up the dataset. The repertoires were released in a freely available public database intended as a resource for research on the immune response to SARS-CoV-2. A de-identified subject ID, COVID-19 status, age in years and sex were almost always included in the sample metadata. Samples came from the ongoing ImmuneRACE study (first 160 participants) plus 1,254 subjects from 6 global collaborators. The prospective study material was composed of cDNA or gDNA derived from T cells, B-cell-depleted T cells, or PBMCs. Where available, HLA class I and class II types were taken from metadata supplied by the sample provider and were not determined by assay-based typing.

Based on the germline V gene, the CDR1 and CDR2 sequences are SQVTM and ANQGSEA. The junction shows trimming of 6 bases on V and 5 bases on J, and the gene matches do not reach 8 bases of it. The CDR3 runs 13 amino acids, cysteine and phenylalanine included. Of the read, only the CDR3 DNA is kept; its 39 bases are in frame from base 1. The investigation overall reported the following: The amount of clinical and demographic metadata varied by source and participant and was provided uncurated.

As to this clone: Its specific antigen is unknown. The sample holds no much larger clone one base away, and base qualities are not on file.

Whole blood was collected in K2EDTA tubes by collaborating institutions according to the institutions' own protocols. For TCRbeta analysis, collaborators shipped samples in one of three forms: frozen whole blood, isolated PBMCs, or DNA extracted from either of those sample types. The immunoSEQ Assay, a bias-controlled multiplex PCR, was used to amplify TCRbeta CDR3 regions from genomic DNA. Per the source publication's procedure: Within the assay, amplification of reference gene primers was used to estimate how many nucleated cells each sample contained. Sequence reads were collapsed and filtered to measure the absolute abundance of every unique TCRbeta CDR3 rearrangement. Productive Simpson clonality was computed per sample as the square root of Simpson's diversity index over productive rearrangements. TCRdb mirrors the immuneACCESS table, restricted to in-frame sequences. Some clones are absent from its copies; in checked studies, under half trace to an unresolved V gene, and the reason for the others is unknown. Clone size and V and J calls were adopted from that table, with D and trimming inferred from the DNA. Present in this sample are approximately 270,000 clones, around nine tenths of which were seen just once. The ten largest clones add up to about 8.7% of the sample.

The TCR comes from a man aged 40-50 years with active or convalescent COVID-19. Recombination joined TRBV29-1 with TRBJ2-5, and TRBD1 aligns with 8 junction nucleotides. What was sequenced was peripheral blood. The CDR3 protein is CSVGQVRRETQYF. Here is the DNA: TGCAGCGTGGGACAGGTGAGGCGGGAGACCCAGTACTTC.